The 26 T cell receptor beta chains below come from one sample, sequenced in a study of regulatory T cells in long-lasting Graves disease. CDR3 regions were amplified by Arm-PCR using iRepertoire HTBI primers to build TCR beta libraries. TCRdb recomputed calls from the multiplex PCR reads with MiXCR, one row per CDR3 protein. The sample includes some 330,000 distinct CDR3 sequences, about 11% seen only once; the top ten take 15% to 20%. Time point specified: newly diagnosed GD, antithyroid drugs for less than 3 months. There was RNA extracted from PBMCs, and the TCR library was made from it. Another study also made use of these data, one on T cells in Graves' hyperthyroidism and ophthalmopathy.

Specimen: peripheral blood mononuclear cells (PBMCs), collected at new diagnosis, from a patient treated with antithyroid drugs. The receptors stem from a woman between 18 and 29 years old with Graves disease.

This clonotype was seen at least ten times. This rearrangement joins TRBV12-3 or TRBV12-4 to TRBJ1-1; 10 nucleotides align to TRBD1. The ends lost 5 bases at V and 4 bases at J; junction bases unmatched: 7. The CDR3 is 15 residues long. CDR3 coding DNA: TGTGCCAGCAGTCTCGGGACAGGGGTTTCCACTGAAGCTTTCTTT. Its protein product is CASSLGTGVSTEAFF.

There are many counts of this clonotype. The CDR3 loop is CATSDLGGGDEQFF. CDR3 nucleotide sequence: TGTGCCACCAGTGATTTAGGCGGTGGAGATGAGCAGTTCTTC. J is TRBJ2-1 and V is TRBV24-1; D ambiguous. This CDR3 is 14 amino acids long. Germline V CDR1 and CDR2: KGHDR, SFDVKD. Trimming took off 1 base at V and 8 bases at J, with 11 bases between the two ends.

This clonotype was seen at least ten times. This chain joins TRBV6-5 and TRBJ2-3; a possible D gene is TRBD1 (7 bases). The CDR3 runs to 16 residues. Trimming stripped 4 bases from V and 3 bases from J, with 17 bases between. Germline CDR1 and CDR2: MNHEY and SVGAGI. The CDR3 region is CASSSTFPGGTDTQYF. In DNA form, the CDR3 reads TGTGCCAGCAGTTCGACTTTCCCAGGGGGGACAGATACGCAGTATTTT.

Regarding this clonotype: A read error may account for a junction end that differs from germline. The rearrangement joins TRBV10-3 to TRBJ2-5, with 9 bases lining up with TRBD1. The CDR3 consists of 16 residues. CDR1 is ENHRY and CDR2 is SYGVKD in the germline V gene. The CDR3 DNA reads TGTGCCATCAGCGAGTCCTGGGGACAGGGCCAAGAGACCCAGTACTTC. Amino acid sequence: CAISESWGQGQETQYF.

This clonotype was observed many times. CDR3 DNA: TGCAGTGCTAGAGATCCGGCTAGTGAGGGCACAGATACGCAGTATTTT. Protein product: CSARDPASEGTDTQYF. This chain links TRBV20-1 with TRBJ2-3; no definite D call. The germline V and J ends were trimmed by 0 bases and 1 base, with 14 bases remaining between them. CDR1 and CDR2 (germline): DFQATT, SNEGSKA (reference sequence). The CDR3 runs to 16 residues.

This clonotype appeared many times. The chain recombines TRBV27 with TRBJ2-7, with D maybe TRBD2 (6 bases). This CDR3 contains 16 residues. With 6 bases removed from V and 4 bases from J, the gap between germline ends came to 22 bases. Germline lookup yields CDR1 MNHEY and CDR2 SMNVEV (reference sequence). This CDR3 reads CASSVSGLAATYEQYF. CDR3 coding DNA: TGTGCCAGCAGCGTAAGCGGGTTAGCGGCGACTTACGAGCAGTACTTC.

This clonotype was seen at least ten times. The chain combines TRBV30 with TRBJ1-1; tentatively, D is TRBD1 (6 bases). Germline values: CDR1 GTSNPN, CDR2 SVGIG (reference sequence). V lost 1 base, J lost 4 bases, and 13 bases lay in between. CDR3 length: 14 amino acids. This chain's CDR3 is CAWSEGQPATEAFF. CDR3 coding DNA: TGTGCCTGGAGTGAAGGACAGCCGGCCACTGAAGCTTTCTTT.

This clonotype was seen at least ten times. The chain carries TRBV3-1 and TRBJ2-7, with TRBD2 identical over 11 bases. V dropped 0 bases and J dropped 7; count of bases not matched to a gene: 2. Germline V gene data show CDR1 as LGHDT and CDR2 as YNNKEL (reference sequence). This CDR3 has 14 amino acids. The CDR3 sequence: CASSQERLAGEQYF. The CDR3 DNA is TGTGCCAGCAGCCAAGAAAGACTAGCGGGGGAGCAGTACTTC.

This clonotype was seen repeatedly, ten times or more. The chain has TRBV5-4 and TRBJ2-1, with 10 nucleotides matching TRBD2. Germline V CDR1 and CDR2: SGHNT, YYREEE (reference sequence). V dropped 6 bases and J dropped 7; count of bases not matched to a gene: 10. The CDR3 extends over 15 amino acids. Here the CDR3 reads CASTLGLAFSNEQFF. The CDR3 DNA follows: TGTGCCAGCACCCTGGGACTAGCGTTTTCGAATGAGCAGTTCTTC.

There are many counts of this clonotype. The rearrangement joins TRBV29-1 to TRBJ1-1, with a tentative D call TRBD1 (6 bases). V was trimmed by 6 bases and J by 7 bases, leaving 12 bases between them. The CDR3 totals 11 residues. In germline, CDR1 is SQVTM, CDR2 ANQGSEA. Written as DNA, the CDR3 is TGCAGCGTCTCGAGGACAGTTGAAGCTTTCTTT. As protein: CSVSRTVEAFF.

This rearrangement joins TRBV6-1 to TRBJ2-7; D is unclear. The CDR3 runs 13 residues. Trimming removed 1 base from V and 3 bases from J, with 7 bases in between. Germline CDR1 MNHNS, CDR2 SASEGT. The CDR3 coding sequence is TGTGCCAGCAGTGAAGGCTCCAACTACGAGCAGTACTTC. It translates to CASSEGSNYEQYF.

Ten or more counts support this clonotype. The chain links TRBV14 to TRBJ2-4; TRBD1 agrees at 8 bases. Germline CDR1 SGHDN, CDR2 FVKESK. The CDR3 contains 13 residues. Trimming at V came to 4 bases and at J to 8 bases, leaving 4 bases not matched to a gene. The CDR3 spells CASSLRGQDIQYF. CDR3 nucleotide sequence: TGTGCCAGCAGCCTTAGGGGACAGGACATTCAGTACTTC.

The table lists this clonotype with a few counts. A read error may produce the germline difference seen at one junction end. V is TRBV5-1 and J is TRBJ1-4; tentatively, D is TRBD1 (6 bases). In germline, CDR1 is SGHRS, CDR2 YFSETQ. The CDR3 extends over 15 amino acids. Here the CDR3 reads CASSSQGSTNEKPFF. The CDR3 region has the DNA TGCGCCAGCAGCTCTCAGGGGTCAACTAATGAAAAACCGTTTTTT.

This clonotype occurred many times. The gene calls are TRBV18 and TRBJ2-7, with D perhaps TRBD1 (6 bases). There are 13 residues in the CDR3. Germline-derived CDR1 and CDR2 are KGHSH and LQKENI. Trimming left V 3 bases short and J 5 bases short, with 11 bases between. CDR3 sequence (DNA): TGTGCCAGCTCACCTCAGGGGATGGACGAGCAGTACTTC. Translation: CASSPQGMDEQYF.

This clonotype was found many times. The rearrangement joins TRBV7-8 to TRBJ1-1; TRBD1 might be the D (5 bases). The CDR3 runs to 16 residues. V was trimmed by 10 bases and J by 0 bases, leaving 21 bases between them. Per the germline V gene, CDR1 is SGHVS and CDR2 is FQNEAQ. CDR3 in DNA: TGTGCCACCCGATTCTTTCCCGGGGCCATGAACACTGAAGCTTTCTTT. Encoded protein: CATRFFPGAMNTEAFF.

This clonotype was seen many times. CDR3 DNA sequence: TGTGCCAGCTCACCACCAGGGCTGAGGGATACGCAGTATTTT. Encoded protein: CASSPPGLRDTQYF. The rearrangement links TRBV18 to TRBJ2-3; D remains ambiguous. Germline loops: CDR1 KGHSH, CDR2 LQKENI. This CDR3 region has 14 residues. The V and J ends lost 0 bases and 6 bases respectively, with 10 bases between them.

Ten or more counts support this clonotype. The CDR3 sequence is CASSYSNSGGFGGEQFF. The CDR3, as DNA: TGTGCCAGCAGTTACTCGAATTCGGGGGGGTTCGGGGGTGAGCAGTTCTTC. J is TRBJ2-1 and V is TRBV6-2 or TRBV6-3, with 8 bases aligning to TRBD2. With V trimmed by 0 bases and J by 9 bases, 13 bases remained unmatched. Germline values: CDR1 MNHEY, CDR2 SVGEGT. The CDR3 spans 17 residues.

This clonotype was picked up a small number of times. The gene calls are TRBV13 and TRBJ2-5, with D possibly called TRBD1 or TRBD2 (6 bases each). The V and J ends lost 2 bases and 5 bases respectively, with 12 bases between them. Germline loops: CDR1 PRHDT, CDR2 FYEKMQ (reference sequence). The CDR3 covers 14 residues. CDR3 residues: CASSLRGLGETQYF. The DNA of the CDR3 is TGTGCCAGCAGCTTACGGGGGCTGGGGGAGACCCAGTACTTC.

This clonotype was found many times. This rearrangement joins TRBV12-3 or TRBV12-4 to TRBJ2-7; D gene ambiguous. Trimming removed 7 bases at V and 3 bases at J, with 13 bases between. The CDR3 is 13 amino acids. CDR3 protein: CASKEANDYEQYF. In DNA form, the CDR3 reads TGTGCCAGCAAAGAAGCTAATGACTACGAGCAGTACTTC.

Ten or more counts support this clonotype. The rearrangement uses TRBV12-3 or TRBV12-4 and TRBJ1-2; D unclear. The CDR3 length is 12 residues. V was clipped by 8 bases and J by 4 bases, with 11 bases between them. The CDR3 spells CASGTLGYGYTF. In DNA form, the CDR3 reads TGTGCCAGCGGCACCCTGGGCTATGGCTACACCTTC.

This clonotype was seen ten or more times. V and J are TRBV27 and TRBJ2-5; D is undetermined. Trimming removed 6 bases from V and 1 base from J, with 12 bases in between. From germline, CDR1 is MNHEY and CDR2 SMNVEV (reference sequence). This CDR3 comprises 14 residues. CDR3 protein: CASRPGRVQETQYF. DNA for the CDR3: TGTGCCAGCAGGCCAGGACGAGTCCAAGAGACCCAGTACTTC.

This clonotype has only a few counts. The rearrangement links TRBV4-2 to TRBJ2-1, with 8 nucleotides matching TRBD2. The V and J ends lost 0 bases and 7 bases, in that order; junction bases with no gene match: 2. Germline V gene sequence: CDR1 LGHNA, CDR2 YNFKEQ. The CDR3 covers 14 residues. The CDR3 nucleotides are TGTGCCAGCAGCCAAGATCGACTAGCGAATGAGCAGTTCTTC. Translation gives CASSQDRLANEQFF.

This chain connects TRBV5-1 to TRBJ2-3, with D uncertain. Trimming left V 1 base short and J 4 bases short, with 7 bases between. Germline-derived CDR1 and CDR2 are SGHRS and YFSETQ. The CDR3 is 13 residues long. CDR3 loop: CASSLPVPDTQYF. The CDR3 bases are TGCGCCAGCAGCTTGCCAGTTCCAGATACGCAGTATTTT.

This clonotype was seen only a few times. This chain joins TRBV7-3 and TRBJ2-3; 8 nucleotides align to TRBD1. Germline V gene lookup returns CDR1 SGHTA and CDR2 FQGTGA. V shed 0 bases, J shed 1 base, and the junction held 6 bases outside the gene matches. This CDR3 spans 17 amino acids. In DNA, the CDR3 is TGTGCCAGCAGCTTAACGGGTACAGGGGGTGGCACAGATACGCAGTATTTT. It specifies CASSLTGTGGGTDTQYF.

In the case of this clonotype: At one end the junction does not follow the germline gene, possibly because of a read error. This sequence joins TRBV5-4 and TRBJ2-1, with 10 bases lining up with TRBD2. This CDR3 comprises 15 residues. The germline gives CDR1 SGHNT, CDR2 YYREEE (reference sequence). The CDR3: CASSHTSGTYNERFF. The CDR3 DNA is TGTGCCAGCAGTCATACTAGCGGGACATACAATGAGCGGTTCTTC.

In this sample, this clonotype turned up many times. The V and J genes are TRBV12-3 or TRBV12-4 and TRBJ2-1, with 10 bases matching TRBD1. Trimming removed 6 bases from V and 7 bases from J; junction bases left unmatched: 9. There are 15 residues in the CDR3. The CDR3 DNA reads as TGTGCCAGCAGCGACAGGGGGCGGCGGGGGAATGAGCAGTTCTTC. It specifies CASSDRGRRGNEQFF.